The rows below give T cell receptor beta chains drawn from one sample of a study of T cells in Graves' hyperthyroidism and ophthalmopathy. TCRdb re-called the multiplex PCR reads through MiXCR, storing one row per CDR3 protein. The profile covers 700,000 to 850,000 distinct CDR3 sequences, with roughly a third appearing a single time and less than 35% taken by the ten largest. The specimen sequenced was blood. The source is a woman aged 40 to 49 with Graves' hyperthyroidism. CDR3s include the opening cysteine and the closing phenylalanine or tryptophan. Each record gives: clone size, V gene, D gene, J gene, CDR3 protein, CDR3 DNA. D genes are given only for firm matches. The size of a clone is reported for some rows only, either as once, few or many, or as a class for expanded clones.

.	TRBV30	TRBD1	TRBJ1-2	CAWSRMDREWGYTF	TGTGCCTGGAGCCGAATGGACAGGGAGTGGGGCTACACCTTC
.	TRBV10-3	TRBD1	TRBJ2-2	CAISESRDRDGELFF	TGTGCCATCAGTGAGTCGCGGGACAGGGACGGGGAGCTGTTTTTT
.	TRBV10-3	.	TRBJ2-2	CASSFVGVDSGELFF	TGTGCCAGCAGTTTTGTAGGAGTGGATAGCGGGGAGCTGTTTTTT
many	TRBV7-9	.	TRBJ2-2	CASSEDSRETGELFF	TGTGCCAGCAGCGAAGACTCCAGGGAAACCGGGGAGCTGTTTTTT
.	TRBV3-1	.	TRBJ2-7	CASSPHSDSYEQYF	TGTGCCAGCAGCCCACATTCGGACTCCTACGAGCAGTACTTC
many	TRBV7-2	.	TRBJ1-3	CASTSRESSGNTIYF	TGTGCCAGCACCTCTAGGGAGAGCTCTGGAAACACCATATATTTT
few	TRBV20-1	.	TRBJ1-4	CSARGRSEKLFF	TGCAGTGCTAGAGGGCGGTCCGAAAAACTGTTTTTT
.	TRBV7-2	.	TRBJ1-5	CASSFNGYYSNQPQHF	TGTGCCAGCAGCTTCAATGGTTATTACAGCAATCAGCCCCAGCATTTT
.	TRBV7-9	.	TRBJ2-5	CASSRHIRGKQETQYF	TGTGCCAGCAGCCGACATATCCGGGGAAAACAAGAGACCCAGTACTTC
many	TRBV2	.	TRBJ2-7	CASSRTEATSEQYF	TGTGCCAGCAGTAGGACAGAAGCTACGAGCGAGCAGTACTTC
few	TRBV27	.	TRBJ1-2	CASSPVAPYGYTF	TGTGCCAGCAGCCCCGTTGCCCCCTATGGCTACACCTTC
few	TRBV29-1	TRBD1	TRBJ1-2	CSVGDRVYGYTF	TGCAGCGTTGGGGACAGGGTTTACGGCTACACCTTC
few	TRBV6-5	.	TRBJ1-1	CASSEYEAFF	TGTGCCAGCAGTGAGTATGAAGCTTTCTTT
few	TRBV13	.	TRBJ1-2	CASSLSRVYGYTF	TGTGCCAGCAGCTTATCCCGGGTCTATGGCTACACCTTC
many	TRBV12-3/TRBV12-4	TRBD1	TRBJ1-2	CASSPDRGGYGYTF	TGTGCCAGCAGCCCAGACAGGGGTGGGTATGGCTACACCTTC
few	TRBV7-2	.	TRBJ1-1	CASSPRKLNTEAFF	TGTGCCAGCAGCCCCAGGAAGCTGAACACTGAAGCTTTCTTT
many	TRBV2	.	TRBJ1-5	CASSEMYRWNQPQHF	TGTGCCAGCAGTGAAATGTACAGGTGGAATCAGCCCCAGCATTTT
many	TRBV7-9	.	TRBJ2-7	CASSPRVGDYEQYF	TGTGCCAGCAGCCCAAGGGTCGGGGACTACGAGCAGTACTTC
.	TRBV5-4	.	TRBJ2-2	CASSSNTKSTGELFF	TGTGCCAGCAGCTCGAACACTAAGAGCACCGGGGAGCTGTTTTTT
.	TRBV20-1	.	TRBJ2-3	CSAREWGGTDTQYF	TGCAGTGCTAGAGAGTGGGGGGGCACAGATACGCAGTATTTT
many	TRBV29-1	TRBD1	TRBJ1-1	CSVWQGVGEAFF	TGCAGCGTTTGGCAGGGGGTCGGTGAAGCTTTCTTT
.	TRBV29-1	.	TRBJ1-2	CSLARGDFSNYGYTF	TGCAGCTTGGCCAGGGGTGATTTTTCTAACTATGGCTACACCTTC
many	TRBV7-3	.	TRBJ1-1	CASSLGQETPNTEAFF	TGTGCCAGCAGCTTAGGGCAGGAGACTCCGAACACTGAAGCTTTCTTT
.	TRBV10-3	TRBD1	TRBJ1-4	CASSSWTGGEKLFF	TGTGCCAGCAGTTCGTGGACAGGAGGAGAAAAACTGTTTTTT
many	TRBV29-1	TRBD1	TRBJ1-2	CSVEDLVRGTGRFNYGYTF	TGCAGCGTTGAAGATCTAGTTAGGGGGACAGGGAGATTTAACTATGGCTACACCTTC
few	TRBV19	.	TRBJ2-7	CASSHGLYEQYF	TGTGCCAGTAGTCACGGCTTATACGAGCAGTACTTC
few	TRBV18	.	TRBJ2-5	CASSPQLGRGETQYF	TGTGCCAGCTCACCACAATTGGGGAGAGGAGAGACCCAGTACTTC
many	TRBV12-3/TRBV12-4	TRBD1	TRBJ1-6	CASSTGQGRAPLHF	TGTGCCAGCAGTACGGGACAGGGGCGAGCACCCCTCCACTTT
many	TRBV7-9	TRBD1	TRBJ2-7	CASSGTGTGHEQYF	TGTGCCAGCAGCGGAACCGGGACAGGACACGAGCAGTACTTC
.	TRBV5-1	.	TRBJ1-2	CASKAGALSYGYTF	TGCGCCAGCAAGGCAGGGGCCCTTAGCTATGGCTACACCTTC
few	TRBV7-2	TRBD2	TRBJ2-5	CASSSAGPSGGKTQYF	TGTGCCAGCAGCTCTGCTGGTCCTAGCGGGGGAAAGACCCAGTACTTC
.	TRBV7-2	TRBD2	TRBJ2-7	CASSLAGKSYEQYF	TGTGCCAGCAGCCTAGCGGGCAAATCCTACGAGCAGTACTTC
.	TRBV6-5	TRBD1	TRBJ1-2	CASSYNEGANGYTF	TGTGCCAGCAGTTACAATGAGGGGGCGAATGGCTACACCTTC
.	TRBV2	.	TRBJ1-1	CASTLMSRTEAFF	TGTGCCAGCACCCTTATGAGTAGGACTGAAGCTTTCTTT
.	TRBV11-2	TRBD1	TRBJ2-7	CASSPQGAEHEQYF	TGTGCCAGCTCACCACAGGGGGCGGAACACGAGCAGTACTTC
many	TRBV20-1	.	TRBJ2-5	CSASIEGRPQETQYF	TGCAGTGCCAGCATCGAGGGGAGGCCCCAAGAGACCCAGTACTTC
.	TRBV10-3	.	TRBJ1-1	CAISGVSATEAFF	TGTGCCATCAGTGGCGTATCGGCCACTGAAGCTTTCTTT
many	TRBV5-5	.	TRBJ1-1	CASSFDLLTEAFF	TGTGCCAGCAGCTTCGATCTACTCACTGAAGCTTTCTTT
many	TRBV29-1	TRBD2	TRBJ2-6	CSVTSSYGGEGANVLTF	TGCAGCGTCACCAGCTCATACGGGGGGGAAGGGGCCAACGTCCTGACTTTC
many	TRBV29-1	TRBD1	TRBJ1-5	CSVTSGTGLEPQHF	TGCAGCGTGACTTCCGGGACAGGGCTTGAGCCCCAGCATTTT
.	TRBV12-3/TRBV12-4	.	TRBJ1-3	CASSTNWLRSSGNTIYF	TGTGCCAGCAGTACGAACTGGTTAAGAAGCTCTGGAAACACCATATATTTT
.	TRBV7-9	TRBD2	TRBJ2-5	CASSLGAAGGPEETQYF	TGTGCCAGCAGCTTAGGGGCAGCGGGGGGGCCGGAGGAGACCCAGTACTTC
.	TRBV29-1	.	TRBJ2-1	CSVEKGSESYEQFF	TGCAGCGTTGAGAAGGGGAGTGAGTCCTACGAGCAGTTCTTC
many	TRBV6-6	.	TRBJ2-5	CASSLTIDRRGETQYF	TGTGCCAGCAGCCTCACAATTGACAGGAGGGGTGAGACCCAGTACTTC
.	TRBV9	TRBD2	TRBJ2-1	CASSVATSGENEQFF	TGTGCCAGCAGCGTAGCAACTAGCGGTGAAAATGAGCAGTTCTTC
many	TRBV9	.	TRBJ1-2	CASSVGVSVRYGYTF	TGTGCCAGCTCGGTGGGGGTATCCGTACGCTATGGCTACACCTTC
many	TRBV7-9	TRBD1	TRBJ2-7	CASRPDRVGNEQYF	TGTGCCAGCAGGCCGGACAGGGTGGGCAACGAGCAGTACTTC